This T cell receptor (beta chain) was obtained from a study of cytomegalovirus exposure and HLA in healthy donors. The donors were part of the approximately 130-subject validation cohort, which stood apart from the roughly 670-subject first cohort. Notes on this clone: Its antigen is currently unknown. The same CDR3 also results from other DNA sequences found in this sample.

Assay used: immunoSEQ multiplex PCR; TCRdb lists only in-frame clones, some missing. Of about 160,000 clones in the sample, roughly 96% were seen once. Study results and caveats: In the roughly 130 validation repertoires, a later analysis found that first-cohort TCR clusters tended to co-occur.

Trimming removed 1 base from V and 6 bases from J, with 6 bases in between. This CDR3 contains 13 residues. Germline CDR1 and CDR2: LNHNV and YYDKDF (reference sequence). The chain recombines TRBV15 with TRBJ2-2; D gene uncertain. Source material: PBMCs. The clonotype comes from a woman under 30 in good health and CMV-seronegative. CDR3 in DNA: TGTGCCACCAGCAGAGTCCCTTCCGGGGAGCTGTTTTTT. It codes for CATSRVPSGELFF.